The sequence of this T cell receptor (beta chain) was determined in a study of cytomegalovirus exposure and HLA in healthy donors. Findings and limits, study-wide: Cytomegalovirus status was reportedly diagnosed by the classifier with high specificity and sensitivity. A later analysis linked a missense variant in DCLRE1C to the trimming of TCR beta V and J genes.

This CDR3 spans 15 amino acids. CDR1 and CDR2 from the germline V gene are MNHEY and SMNVEV (reference sequence). Trimming pared 7 bases from V and 5 bases from J, leaving 20 bases between. Turning to this clone: As yet, its antigen is unknown.

In the PCR, 60 Vbeta and 13 Jbeta primers were used. Using immunoSEQ multiplex PCR, the repertoire was profiled, and TCRdb retains in-frame clones only, with some absent. The sample has 100,000 to 150,000 clones; roughly three quarters are singletons. The sequencing sample was made of PBMCs. This clonotype originated in a man aged 30-40 years in good health and CMV-seropositive. This chain uses TRBV27 with TRBJ1-1; maybe TRBD1 (5 bases). In DNA form, the CDR3 reads TGTGCCAGCACTCGGGGAGGGGTGTTTGGTACTGAAGCTTTCTTT. This translates into CASTRGGVFGTEAFF.